The rows below give T cell receptor beta chains drawn from one sample of a study of T-cell reconstitution after alpha-beta-depleted transplantation in children. TCRdb reanalysed the PCR reads using MiXCR and keeps one entry per CDR3 protein. The table lists about 240,000 distinct CDR3 sequences, over 20% of them singletons. The specimen comprised PBMCs, sampled before TCRalphabeta/CD19-depleted stem cell transplant. The receptors come from a girl aged 2-10 years with Fanconi anemia, due to receive a stem cell transplant. CDR3s include the opening cysteine and the closing phenylalanine or tryptophan. The D gene is left open where the match is weak. Rows may omit the clone size; those that give it use once, few, many or a size class.

j_call,clone_size,v_call,d_call,cdr3_nt,cdr3_aa
TRBJ2-5,many,TRBV29-1,NA,TGCAGCGTTGCTCAGGCCCAAGAGACCCAGTACTTC,CSVAQAQETQYF
TRBJ2-7,many,TRBV29-1,NA,TGCAGCGTCGGACAGTTATACGAGCAGTACTTC,CSVGQLYEQYF
TRBJ2-3,many,TRBV29-1,NA,TGCAGCGTTGAAGCACAGGGCCCCACAGATACGCAGTATTTT,CSVEAQGPTDTQYF
TRBJ2-6,NA,TRBV5-1,NA,TGCGCCAGCAGCTTGTTAAGGCGGGATCTTATCTCTGGGGCCAACGTCCTGACTTTC,CASSLLRRDLISGANVLTF
TRBJ2-3,NA,TRBV20-1,TRBD2,TGCAGTGCCCTAGCGGGGCTGGGGGCAGATACGCAGTATTTT,CSALAGLGADTQYF
TRBJ2-2,NA,TRBV11-2,NA,TGTGCCAGCAACCCACTAGGAGATCTCGGGGAGCTGTTTTTT,CASNPLGDLGELFF
TRBJ2-7,many,TRBV29-1,NA,TGCAGCGCCGACCCCACTCCTCTGAGTGCGACCTACGAGCAGTACTTC,CSADPTPLSATYEQYF
TRBJ1-3,NA,TRBV25-1,NA,TGTGCCAGCAGTGCGGGGTTCTCTGGAAACACCATATATTTT,CASSAGFSGNTIYF
TRBJ2-2,NA,TRBV5-1,NA,TGCGCCAGCAGCTTGGATGCCGGGGAGCTGTTTTTT,CASSLDAGELFF
TRBJ2-5,NA,TRBV20-1,NA,TGCAGTGCTAAGGTAGCCAGCCGAGTAGAAGAGACCCAGTACTTC,CSAKVASRVEETQYF
TRBJ2-1,few,TRBV28,NA,TGTGCCAGCAGTTTATTGGGGTCGGGAGACGTCAGAAATGAGCAGTTCTTC,CASSLLGSGDVRNEQFF
TRBJ2-7,NA,TRBV6-1,NA,TGTGCCAGCAGTGGCCGGGACCCCTACTCCTACGAGCAGTACTTC,CASSGRDPYSYEQYF
TRBJ2-1,many,TRBV9,NA,TGTGCCAGCAGCGTATACGAGCCGACGGGCTCTAATGAGCAGTTCTTC,CASSVYEPTGSNEQFF
TRBJ2-3,many,TRBV29-1,NA,TGCAGCGTTGAATCCCAAAGTCCAGGGGGAGGGAGAGATACGCAGTATTTT,CSVESQSPGGGRDTQYF
TRBJ2-7,many,TRBV20-1,NA,TGCAGTGCTAGAAGGCAGATGAGCTACGAGCAGTACTTC,CSARRQMSYEQYF
TRBJ1-5,many,TRBV29-1,NA,TGCAGCGTTTCGTCGGGGACTCAGCCCCAGCATTTT,CSVSSGTQPQHF
TRBJ2-1,many,TRBV20-1,NA,TGCAGTGCTAGGGGGGTCGTGGGCAGGGATGAGCAGTTCTTC,CSARGVVGRDEQFF
TRBJ2-4,NA,TRBV5-6,TRBD1,TGTGCCAGCAGCCGTTCGACCGGGACAGGTTACAAAAACATTCAGTACTTC,CASSRSTGTGYKNIQYF
TRBJ2-2,few,TRBV5-1,NA,TGCGCCAGCAGCTTGGGAATTACGAACACCGGGGAGCTGTTTTTT,CASSLGITNTGELFF
TRBJ2-7,many,TRBV15,NA,TGTGCCACCAGCAGAGGTCAAGGCGGTAGCTACGAGCAGTACTTC,CATSRGQGGSYEQYF
TRBJ1-2,many,TRBV20-1,TRBD1,TGCAGTGCTAGTAAGGGACAGGGGTATGGCTACACCTTC,CSASKGQGYGYTF
TRBJ2-1,many,TRBV20-1,NA,TGCAGTGCTAGAATGCGGGCTTCCTACAATGAGCAGTTCTTC,CSARMRASYNEQFF
TRBJ2-1,NA,TRBV29-1,NA,TGCAGCGTTGGAGGCGCAGGCGATGAGCAGTTCTTC,CSVGGAGDEQFF
TRBJ1-4,few,TRBV10-3,NA,TGTGCCATCAGTGAAAGGATAGGGGAAAAACTGTTTTTT,CAISERIGEKLFF
TRBJ1-2,NA,TRBV6-1,NA,TGTGCCAGCATGGGAAGGGCCGGCTACACCTTC,CASMGRAGYTF
TRBJ1-2,NA,TRBV24-1,NA,TGTGCCACCAGTGATTTTGACGGGGGGCTTGACGGCTACACCTTC,CATSDFDGGLDGYTF
TRBJ2-3,NA,TRBV20-1,TRBD2,TGCAGTGCTAGCGGGGGGGCAAGTGATACGCAGTATTTT,CSASGGASDTQYF
TRBJ2-7,few,TRBV29-1,TRBD2,TGCAGCGTTGCAGGAGCGGGAGGGCCGATCTACGAGCAGTACTTC,CSVAGAGGPIYEQYF
TRBJ2-1,few,TRBV20-1,NA,TGCAGTGCTAGAGATCTCAGGATCAATGAGCAGTTCTTC,CSARDLRINEQFF
TRBJ2-7,NA,TRBV18,NA,TGTGCCAGCTCACCCCTTGACAACTCCTACGAGCAGTACTTC,CASSPLDNSYEQYF
TRBJ2-4,many,TRBV29-1,NA,TGCAGCGTGGAGGACTTCGCGGTAAACATTCAGTACTTC,CSVEDFAVNIQYF
TRBJ2-2,many,TRBV29-1,TRBD1,TGCAGCGTTGTCCCAGGGGGCAAGTACACCGGGGAGCTGTTTTTT,CSVVPGGKYTGELFF
TRBJ1-1,few,TRBV20-1,TRBD1,TGCAGTGCTAAGACAGGGGACACTGAAGCTTTCTTT,CSAKTGDTEAFF
TRBJ2-1,many,TRBV7-9,NA,TGTGCCAGCAGCGGCACGCAGGGTTTAGGATCCTACAATGAGCAGTTCTTC,CASSGTQGLGSYNEQFF
TRBJ2-1,NA,TRBV29-1,NA,TGCAGCGTTGTAGGCAGTGTCTACAATGAGCAGTTCTTC,CSVVGSVYNEQFF
TRBJ2-5,NA,TRBV20-1,NA,TGCAGTGCTAGACGGGACACTTTGCAAGAGACCCAGTACTTC,CSARRDTLQETQYF
TRBJ2-4,NA,TRBV28,NA,TGTGCCAGCAGTTTCGCCAAAAACATTCAGTACTTC,CASSFAKNIQYF
TRBJ2-2,many,TRBV18,TRBD2,TGTGCCAGCTCACGCCTACTAGCGGGAGGGCGAAGCGGGGAGCTGTTTTTT,CASSRLLAGGRSGELFF
TRBJ2-7,NA,TRBV28,TRBD2,TGTGCCAGCAGTTTTAGGGCTAGCGGAGAGGGGGAGCAGTACTTC,CASSFRASGEGEQYF
TRBJ2-7,NA,TRBV6-2/TRBV6-3,TRBD1,TGTGCCAGCAGTCTCAACACGTTTCCCATCGACAGGGGATGGTCCTACGAGGAGTACTTC,CASSLNTFPIDRGWSYEEYF
TRBJ2-7,many,TRBV6-5,TRBD1,TGTGCCAGCAGTTGGGACAGGGAGACCTACGAGCAGTACTTC,CASSWDRETYEQYF
TRBJ1-1,few,TRBV20-1,NA,TGCAGTGCTAGAGCACAGGGCTTTGGGATGAACACTGAAGCTTTCTTT,CSARAQGFGMNTEAFF
TRBJ1-3,NA,TRBV4-2,NA,TGTGCCAGCAGCCAAGATCAACGGAACTCTGGAAACACCATATATTTT,CASSQDQRNSGNTIYF
TRBJ2-2,NA,TRBV15,TRBD1,TGTGCCACCATCCGGGACAGAGGAGGGGAGCTGTTTTTT,CATIRDRGGELFF
TRBJ2-1,few,TRBV7-3,TRBD2,TGTGCCAGCAGCTTAACTAGCGGGAATGTTAATGAGCAGTTCTTC,CASSLTSGNVNEQFF
TRBJ2-7,many,TRBV6-1,TRBD2,TGTGCCAGCACCCGGACTAGCGGAACCTACGAGCAGTACTTC,CASTRTSGTYEQYF
TRBJ2-1,many,TRBV20-1,NA,TGCAGTGCTAGACAGGACAGATACAATGAGCAGTTCTTC,CSARQDRYNEQFF
TRBJ2-5,few,TRBV29-1,NA,TGCAGCGTTGCCCCAACAGGGCTTCAAGAGACCCAGTACTTC,CSVAPTGLQETQYF
TRBJ1-5,few,TRBV5-1,NA,TGCGCCAGCAGCTTGGCGCCGCGAGAGGTCGGTCAGCCCCAGCATTTT,CASSLAPREVGQPQHF
TRBJ2-7,NA,TRBV29-1,TRBD1,TGCAGCGTTGTCGGACAGGAACCCTACGAGCAGTACTTC,CSVVGQEPYEQYF
TRBJ2-7,many,TRBV20-1,TRBD1,TGCAGTGCCCCCCCCGAGCCTCGGGACAGGGGCTACGAGCAGTACTTC,CSAPPEPRDRGYEQYF
TRBJ2-5,NA,TRBV6-2/TRBV6-3,TRBD1,TGTGCCAGCAGTTCCGGGACAGTAGCCGGAGAGACCCAGTACTTC,CASSSGTVAGETQYF
TRBJ2-5,many,TRBV6-1,NA,TGTGCCAGCAGTGAAGCGGGTCAGTCCGGCCAAGAGACCCAGTACTTC,CASSEAGQSGQETQYF
TRBJ2-1,many,TRBV24-1,TRBD2,TGTGCCACCAGTGATTTCAGTCACATTAGCGGGAGCTCCTACAATGAGCAGTTCTTC,CATSDFSHISGSSYNEQFF